The TCR beta chain described here comes from a study of early T cells in non-severe SARS-CoV-2 infection. Individual cDNA molecules were tagged with unique molecular identifiers. MiXCR was run by TCRdb on the 5' RACE reads, yielding one entry per CDR3 protein. The table records 25,000 to 35,000 distinct CDR3 sequences, about 3% of them present only once. The CDR3 consists of 12 residues. The germline CDR1 and CDR2 sequences are SGHTA and FQGTGA. Between the trimmed V and J ends, which lost 5 bases and 7 bases, there was a span of 8 bases. The table lists this clonotype with a few counts. The chain has TRBV7-3 and TRBJ2-2; D unclear. The sequenced sample was whole blood. The receptor was derived from an adult who was a healthcare worker with PCR-confirmed SARS-CoV-2 infection or an uninfected control (not recorded which). The CDR3 sequence is CASSPLGGELFF. CDR3 nucleotide sequence: TGTGCCAGCAGCCCCCTCGGCGGGGAGCTGTTTTTT.